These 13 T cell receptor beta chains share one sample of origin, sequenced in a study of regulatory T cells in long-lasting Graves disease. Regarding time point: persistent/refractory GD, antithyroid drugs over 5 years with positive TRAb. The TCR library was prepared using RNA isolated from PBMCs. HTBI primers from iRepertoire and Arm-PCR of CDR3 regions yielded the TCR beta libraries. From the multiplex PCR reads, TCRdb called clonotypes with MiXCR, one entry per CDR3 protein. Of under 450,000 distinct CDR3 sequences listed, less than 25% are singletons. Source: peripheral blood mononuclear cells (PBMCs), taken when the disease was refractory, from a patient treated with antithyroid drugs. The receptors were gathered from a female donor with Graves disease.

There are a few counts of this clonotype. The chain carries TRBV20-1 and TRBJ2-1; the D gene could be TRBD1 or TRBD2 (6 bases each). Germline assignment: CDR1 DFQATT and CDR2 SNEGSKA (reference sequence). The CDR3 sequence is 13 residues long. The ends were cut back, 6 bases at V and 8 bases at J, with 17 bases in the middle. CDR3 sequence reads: CSACRLGGDEQFF. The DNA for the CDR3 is TGCAGTGCCTGTCGACTAGGGGGAGATGAGCAGTTCTTC.

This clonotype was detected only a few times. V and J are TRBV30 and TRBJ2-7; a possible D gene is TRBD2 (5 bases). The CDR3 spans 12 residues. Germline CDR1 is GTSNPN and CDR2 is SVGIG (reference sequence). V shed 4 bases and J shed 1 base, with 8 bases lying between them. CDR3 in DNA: TGTGCCTGGAATATAGCGTCCTACGAGCAGTACTTC. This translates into CAWNIASYEQYF.

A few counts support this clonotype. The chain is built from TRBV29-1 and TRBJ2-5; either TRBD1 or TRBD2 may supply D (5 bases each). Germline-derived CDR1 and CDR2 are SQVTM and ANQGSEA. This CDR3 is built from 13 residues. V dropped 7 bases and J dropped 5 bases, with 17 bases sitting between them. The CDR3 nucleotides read TGCAGCGGAGAGGGGCTAGTGGGGGAGACCCAGTACTTC. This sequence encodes CSGEGLVGETQYF.

The CDR3 region has the DNA TGCAGTGCTAGAGTCACATCGGGAGGGGGAGAGACCCAGTACTTC. Its translation: CSARVTSGGGETQYF. The chain combines TRBV20-1 with TRBJ2-5, with 8 nucleotides matching TRBD2. Germline V lookup: CDR1 DFQATT, CDR2 SNEGSKA (reference sequence). The CDR3 contains 15 residues. Trimming took 1 base from V and 4 from J; bases not matched to a gene: 8.

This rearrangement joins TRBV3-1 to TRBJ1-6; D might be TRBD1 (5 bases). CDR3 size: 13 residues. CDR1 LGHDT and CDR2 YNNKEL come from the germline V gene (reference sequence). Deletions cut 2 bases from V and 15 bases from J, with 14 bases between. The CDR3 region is CASSQPGENHLHF. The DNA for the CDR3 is TGTGCCAGCAGCCAACCGGGGGAGAATCACCTCCACTTT.

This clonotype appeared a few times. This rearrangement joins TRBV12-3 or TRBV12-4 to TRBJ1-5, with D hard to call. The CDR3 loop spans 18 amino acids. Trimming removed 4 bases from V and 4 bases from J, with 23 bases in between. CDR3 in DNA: TGTGCCAGCAGTTCGAATCCCCCACCACGGACTTCTAATCAGCCCCAGCATTTT. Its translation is CASSSNPPPRTSNQPQHF.

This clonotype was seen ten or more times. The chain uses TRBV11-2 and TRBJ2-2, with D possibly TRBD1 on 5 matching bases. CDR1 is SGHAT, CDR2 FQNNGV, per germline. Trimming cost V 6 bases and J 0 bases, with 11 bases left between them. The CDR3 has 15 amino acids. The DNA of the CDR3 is TGTGCCAGCAGTTTCGACAGAGCGAACACCGGGGAGCTGTTTTTT. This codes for CASSFDRANTGELFF. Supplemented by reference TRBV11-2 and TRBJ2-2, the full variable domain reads EAGVAQSPRYKIIEKRQSVAFWCNPISGHATLYWYQQILGQGPKLLIQFQNNGVVDDSQLPKDRFSAERLKGVDSTLKIQPAKLEDSAVYLCASSFDRANTGELFFGEGSRLTVL.

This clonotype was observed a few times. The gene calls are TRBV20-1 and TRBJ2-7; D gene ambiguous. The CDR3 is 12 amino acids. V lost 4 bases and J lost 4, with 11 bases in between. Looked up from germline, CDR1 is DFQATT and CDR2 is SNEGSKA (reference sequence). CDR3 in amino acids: CSANTAGYEQYF. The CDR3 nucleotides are TGCAGTGCTAACACCGCTGGTTACGAGCAGTACTTC.

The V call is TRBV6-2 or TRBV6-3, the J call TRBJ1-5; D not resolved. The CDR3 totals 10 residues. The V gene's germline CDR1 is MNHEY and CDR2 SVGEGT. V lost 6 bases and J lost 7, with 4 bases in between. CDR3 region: CASRGQPQHF. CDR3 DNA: TGTGCCAGCAGGGGCCAGCCCCAGCATTTT.

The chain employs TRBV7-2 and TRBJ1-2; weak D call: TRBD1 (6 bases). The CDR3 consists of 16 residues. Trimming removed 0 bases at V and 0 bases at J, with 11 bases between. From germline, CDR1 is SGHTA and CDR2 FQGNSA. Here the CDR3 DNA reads TGTGCCAGCAGCTTAGCTATCGCAGGGGCTAACTATGGCTACACCTTC. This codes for CASSLAIAGANYGYTF.

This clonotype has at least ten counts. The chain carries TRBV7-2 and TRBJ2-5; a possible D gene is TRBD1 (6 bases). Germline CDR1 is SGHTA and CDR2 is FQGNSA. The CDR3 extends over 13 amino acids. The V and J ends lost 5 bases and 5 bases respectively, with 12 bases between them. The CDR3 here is CASSPRGWETQYF. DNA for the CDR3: TGTGCCAGCAGCCCGAGGGGGTGGGAGACCCAGTACTTC.

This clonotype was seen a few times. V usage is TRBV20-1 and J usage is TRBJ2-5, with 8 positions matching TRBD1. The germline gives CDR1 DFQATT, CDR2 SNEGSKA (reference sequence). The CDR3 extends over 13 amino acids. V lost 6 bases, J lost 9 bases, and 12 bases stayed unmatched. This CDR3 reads CSAAPDRDKAQYF. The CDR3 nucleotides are TGCAGTGCCGCCCCGGACAGGGATAAGGCCCAGTACTTC.

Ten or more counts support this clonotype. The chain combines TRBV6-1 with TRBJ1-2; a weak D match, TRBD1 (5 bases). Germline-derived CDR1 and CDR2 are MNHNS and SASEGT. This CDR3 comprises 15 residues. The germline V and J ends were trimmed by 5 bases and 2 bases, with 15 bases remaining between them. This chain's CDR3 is CASSPWTGTNYGYTF. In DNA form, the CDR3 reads TGTGCCAGCAGTCCCTGGACCGGGACGAACTATGGCTACACCTTC.